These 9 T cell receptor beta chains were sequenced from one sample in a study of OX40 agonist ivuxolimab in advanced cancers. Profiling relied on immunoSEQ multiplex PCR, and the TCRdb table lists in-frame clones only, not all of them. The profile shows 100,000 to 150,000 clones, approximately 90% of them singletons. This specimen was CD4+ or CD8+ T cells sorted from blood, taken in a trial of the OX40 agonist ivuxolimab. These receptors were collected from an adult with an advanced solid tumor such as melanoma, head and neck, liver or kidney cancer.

The CDR3 DNA reads TGCGCCAGCAGCGCGGGACAGGGTTTTGATACGCAGTATTTT. This sequence encodes CASSAGQGFDTQYF. This chain joins TRBV5-1 and TRBJ2-3; 9 bases are a match to TRBD1. Trimming removed 4 bases from V and 6 bases from J; junction bases left unmatched: 6. The CDR3 sequence is 14 residues long. Germline V gene data show CDR1 as SGHRS and CDR2 as YFSETQ.

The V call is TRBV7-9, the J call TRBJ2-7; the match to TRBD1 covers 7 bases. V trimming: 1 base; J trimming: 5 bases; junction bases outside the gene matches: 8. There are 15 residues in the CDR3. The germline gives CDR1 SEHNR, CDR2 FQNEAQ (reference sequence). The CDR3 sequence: CASSLGQGQGDEQYF. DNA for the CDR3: TGTGCCAGCAGCTTAGGGCAGGGCCAGGGGGACGAGCAGTACTTC. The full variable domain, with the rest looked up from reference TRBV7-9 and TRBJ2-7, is DTGVSQNPRHKITKRGQNVTFRCDPISEHNRLYWYRQTLGQGPEFLTYFQNEAQLEKSRLLSDRFSAERPKGSFSTLEIQRTEQGDSAMYLCASSLGQGQGDEQYFGPGTRLTVT.

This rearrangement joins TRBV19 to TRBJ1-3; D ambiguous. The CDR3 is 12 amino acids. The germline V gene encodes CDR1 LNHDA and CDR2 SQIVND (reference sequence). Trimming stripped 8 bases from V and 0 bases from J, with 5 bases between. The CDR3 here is CASQSSGNTIYF. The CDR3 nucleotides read TGTGCCAGTCAGTCCTCTGGAAACACCATATATTTT.

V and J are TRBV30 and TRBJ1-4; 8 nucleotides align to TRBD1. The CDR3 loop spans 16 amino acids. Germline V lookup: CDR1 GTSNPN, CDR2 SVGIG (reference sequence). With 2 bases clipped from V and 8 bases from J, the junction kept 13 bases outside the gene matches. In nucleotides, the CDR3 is TGTGCCTGGAGTTCGGGACAGGACTACCGCGGCGAAAAACTGTTTTTT. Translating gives CAWSSGQDYRGEKLFF.

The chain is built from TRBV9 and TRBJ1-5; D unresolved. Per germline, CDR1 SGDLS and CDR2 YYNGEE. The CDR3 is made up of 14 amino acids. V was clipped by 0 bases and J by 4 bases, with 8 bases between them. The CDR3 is CASSVDAQNQPQHF. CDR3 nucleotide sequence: TGTGCCAGCAGCGTAGACGCGCAGAATCAGCCCCAGCATTTT. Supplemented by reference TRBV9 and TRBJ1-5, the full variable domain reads DSGVTQTPKHLITATGQRVTLRCSPRSGDLSVYWYQQSLDQGLQFLIQYYNGEERAKGNILERFSAQQFPDLHSELNLSSLELGDSALYFCASSVDAQNQPQHFGDGTRLSIL.

CDR3 in DNA: TGTGCCAGCAGTGGGAGACCCAGAGAGCAGTACTTC. This encodes CASSGRPREQYF. The chain has TRBV11-2 and TRBJ2-7; weak D call: TRBD2 (5 bases). The CDR3 length is 12 residues. Trimming removed 6 bases from V and 7 bases from J, with 13 bases in between. The germline gives CDR1 SGHAT, CDR2 FQNNGV.

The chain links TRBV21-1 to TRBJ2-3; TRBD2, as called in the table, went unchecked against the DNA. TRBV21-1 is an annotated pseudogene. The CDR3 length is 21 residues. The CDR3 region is CASSKGDGVPLREAGTDTQYF. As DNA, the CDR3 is TGTGCCAGCAGCAAAGGCGATGGGGTTCCATTGCGGGAGGCGGGCACAGATACGCAGTATTTT.

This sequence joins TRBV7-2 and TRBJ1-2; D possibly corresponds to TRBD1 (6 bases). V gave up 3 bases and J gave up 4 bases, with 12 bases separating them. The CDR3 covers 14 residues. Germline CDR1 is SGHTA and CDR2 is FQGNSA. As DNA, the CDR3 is TGTGCCAGCAGCTTGGGGGCGCCGAGCTATGGCTACACCTTC. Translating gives CASSLGAPSYGYTF.

The CDR3 here is CASGTGTGYEQYF. The CDR3 nucleotides are TGTGCCAGTGGGACAGGGACCGGCTACGAGCAGTACTTC. V gene TRBV9 combines with J gene TRBJ2-7, with 9 bases fitting TRBD1. This CDR3 is 13 amino acids long. The germline V gene has CDR1 SGDLS and CDR2 YYNGEE. V lost 8 bases to trimming and J lost 3 bases; unmatched junction nucleotides: 6. Using reference TRBV9 and TRBJ2-7 for the parts outside the CDR3, the full variable domain is DSGVTQTPKHLITATGQRVTLRCSPRSGDLSVYWYQQSLDQGLQFLIQYYNGEERAKGNILERFSAQQFPDLHSELNLSSLELGDSALYFCASGTGTGYEQYFGPGTRLTVT.